A selection of T cell receptor beta chains follows, all from one sample in a study of graft-versus-host responses after intestinal transplantation. Some clones are missing from TCRdb's copy, which holds only in-frame ones; the method was immunoSEQ multiplex PCR. Of almost 70,000 clones listed, more than 90% are singletons. The sequencing here drew on bone marrow, taken 734 days after intestinal transplantation. The source is a human patient who received an intestinal transplant, so some T cells may come from the graft donor. The CDR3 runs from the conserved cysteine through the conserved F or W. The order of the fields is V gene, J gene, D gene, clone size, CDR3 DNA, CDR3 protein. A D gene is named only where the DNA matches it firmly. Rows give clone size only sometimes, using once, few, many, or a class for an expanded clone.

>TRBV18|TRBJ2-1|TRBD2|NA
TGTGCCAGCTCCACACGTGTGTCGGGAGGAACGGATGAGCAGTTCTTC
CASSTRVSGGTDEQFF
>TRBV11-2|TRBJ2-2|NA|NA
TGTGCCAGCAGCTTATGGTTTACCGGGGAGCTGTTTTTT
CASSLWFTGELFF
>TRBV7-9|TRBJ2-3|TRBD2|once
TGTGCCAGCAGCTCACCTAACACTAGCGGGGGGCCCACAGATACGCAGTATTTT
CASSSPNTSGGPTDTQYF
>TRBV6-6|TRBJ1-2|NA|once
TGTGCCAGCAGTTACTTCGGCAGATTGGGACCTGGCTACACCTTC
CASSYFGRLGPGYTF
>TRBV20-1|TRBJ2-7|NA|NA
TGCAGTGTTGACAGCTCCTACGAGCAGTACTTC
CSVDSSYEQYF
>TRBV5-6|TRBJ1-5|TRBD1|NA
TGTGCCAGCAGTCGGACAGGGGGGAATCAGCCCCAGCATTTT
CASSRTGGNQPQHF
>TRBV5-1|TRBJ2-7|TRBD2|NA
TGCGCCAGCAGCTTTAGCGGGGAAGGGGAGCAGTACTTC
CASSFSGEGEQYF
>TRBV28|TRBJ1-5|NA|NA
TGTGCCACTAAAGGGGGACTGAGCAATCAGCCCCAGCATTTT
CATKGGLSNQPQHF
>TRBV19|TRBJ1-4|NA|NA
TGTGCCAGTTCTCCCCAACATGGGTCAACTAATGAAAAACTGTTTTTT
CASSPQHGSTNEKLFF
>TRBV5-1|TRBJ2-3|NA|NA
TGCGCCAGCAGCTCCGGTGGACCAGATACGCAGTATTTT
CASSSGGPDTQYF
>TRBV7-7|TRBJ2-1|NA|NA
TGTGCCAGCAGCTTGGGTGTCTCTTCGAGCTCCTACAATGAGCAGTTCTTC
CASSLGVSSSSYNEQFF
>TRBV20-1|TRBJ2-2|NA|NA
TGCAGTGCCGCAGACACCGGGGAGCTGTTTTTT
CSAADTGELFF
>TRBV9|TRBJ2-3|TRBD1|NA
TGTGCCAGCAGCCGTCTGGGACAGGACACAGATACGCAGTATTTT
CASSRLGQDTDTQYF
>TRBV15|TRBJ2-3|NA|NA
TGTGCCACCAGCAGGGGACCTACGCTTACTAGCACAGATACGCAGTATTTT
CATSRGPTLTSTDTQYF
>TRBV5-1|TRBJ1-1|NA|NA
TGCGCCAGCAGCCTGACAGCCTCTGAAGCTTTCTTT
CASSLTASEAFF
>TRBV7-3|TRBJ2-3|TRBD2|NA
TGTGCCAGCAGCTTACGGGGACGGGGACTAGCGGGAGGTGCTTCAGATACGCAGTATTTT
CASSLRGRGLAGGASDTQYF
>TRBV14|TRBJ1-5|NA|NA
TGTGCCAGCAGCCAAAGTTTATATCAGCCCCAGCATTTT
CASSQSLYQPQHF
>TRBV5-1|TRBJ2-7|TRBD1|NA
TGCGCCAGCAGCATCCCGGGACAGGCTACCTACGAGCAGTACTTC
CASSIPGQATYEQYF
>TRBV19|TRBJ2-7|TRBD1|NA
TGTGCCAGTAGTCCGGTACCAGGGGGTTCTTTCTACGAGCAGTACTTC
CASSPVPGGSFYEQYF
>TRBV18|TRBJ2-7|NA|NA
TGTGCCAGCTCACCCCCCGGGACCTACGAGCAGTACTTC
CASSPPGTYEQYF
>TRBV9|TRBJ2-1|TRBD2|NA
TGTGCCAGCAGCGTAGCTAAGGGCTCAGGGAGGGGCACGGAGCAGTTCTTC
CASSVAKGSGRGTEQFF
>TRBV2|TRBJ1-6|NA|few
TGTGCCAGCAGTGAAGCAGGAATTAATTCACCCCTCCACTTT
CASSEAGINSPLHF
>TRBV27|TRBJ2-3|NA|NA
TGTGCCAGCAGTTTGCCGGGCTCGCGCACAGATACGCAGTATTTT
CASSLPGSRTDTQYF
>TRBV11-3|TRBJ2-3|NA|NA
TGTGCCAGCAGCTTAGGGCCGCTATCAGAGAGAACTAGCACAGATACGCAGTATTTT
CASSLGPLSERTSTDTQYF
>TRBV6-1|TRBJ2-2|TRBD1|NA
TGTGCCAGCAGTGCAACGGGACAGGGGGTCACCGGGGAGCTGTTTTTT
CASSATGQGVTGELFF
>TRBV27|TRBJ2-7|NA|NA
TGTGCCAGTGGCTCACAGGGACCATACGGCGAGCAGTACTTC
CASGSQGPYGEQYF
>TRBV28|TRBJ1-1|TRBD1|NA
TGTGCCAGCGGGACAGGGGGCACTGAAGCTTTCTTT
CASGTGGTEAFF
>TRBV1|TRBJ2-6|NA|NA
TGCACCAGCAGCCAAGTTTTCACGGGTTCGTTAGTGGAATTGTCTGGGGCCAACGTCCTGACTTTC
CTSSQVFTGSLVELSGANVLTF
>TRBV30|TRBJ2-7|NA|NA
TGTGCCTGGAGCTCGGGACATGCCTACGAGCAGTACTTC
CAWSSGHAYEQYF
>TRBV7-9|TRBJ2-7|NA|few
TGTGCCAGCAGCGAGGGGCCGGGGGACTCCTACGAGCAGTACTTC
CASSEGPGDSYEQYF
>TRBV6-1|TRBJ1-3|NA|NA
TGTGCCAGCGGCGGACGGAGACAGCCCGGAAACACCATATATTTT
CASGGRRQPGNTIYF
>TRBV6-5|TRBJ2-5|NA|NA
TGTGCCAGCAGTCAAAGTGTAGAGACCCAGTACTTC
CASSQSVETQYF
>TRBV19|TRBJ2-7|TRBD1|NA
TGTGCCAGTAGTATACAGGACAGGGGATACGAGCAGTACTTC
CASSIQDRGYEQYF
>TRBV19|TRBJ2-5|NA|NA
TGTGCCAGTAGTGCCGGGACACTAAATGGCTACGGGCAGTACTTC
CASSAGTLNGYGQYF
>TRBV5-6|TRBJ1-2|NA|NA
TGTGCCAGCAGCCAGCCGTCATTGAACTATGGCTACACCTTC
CASSQPSLNYGYTF
>TRBV5-1|TRBJ1-4|NA|NA
TGCGCCAGCAGCGTAACCAGTGCAACTAATGAAAAACTGTTTTTT
CASSVTSATNEKLFF
>TRBV9|TRBJ2-1|TRBD2|NA
TGTGCCAGCAGTCCCGGACTAGGCAACAATGAGCAGTTCTTC
CASSPGLGNNEQFF
>TRBV2|TRBJ2-1|TRBD1|NA
TGTGCCAGCACCTCAGGGGGACGGTTCTACAATGAGCAGTTCTTC
CASTSGGRFYNEQFF
>TRBV9|TRBJ2-2|NA|NA
TGTGCCAGCAGCAGGGATCCCGGGGAGCTGTTTTTT
CASSRDPGELFF
>TRBV6-1|TRBJ2-3|NA|NA
TGTGCCAGCAGACCCTCAGGGATAGATACGCAGTATTTT
CASRPSGIDTQYF